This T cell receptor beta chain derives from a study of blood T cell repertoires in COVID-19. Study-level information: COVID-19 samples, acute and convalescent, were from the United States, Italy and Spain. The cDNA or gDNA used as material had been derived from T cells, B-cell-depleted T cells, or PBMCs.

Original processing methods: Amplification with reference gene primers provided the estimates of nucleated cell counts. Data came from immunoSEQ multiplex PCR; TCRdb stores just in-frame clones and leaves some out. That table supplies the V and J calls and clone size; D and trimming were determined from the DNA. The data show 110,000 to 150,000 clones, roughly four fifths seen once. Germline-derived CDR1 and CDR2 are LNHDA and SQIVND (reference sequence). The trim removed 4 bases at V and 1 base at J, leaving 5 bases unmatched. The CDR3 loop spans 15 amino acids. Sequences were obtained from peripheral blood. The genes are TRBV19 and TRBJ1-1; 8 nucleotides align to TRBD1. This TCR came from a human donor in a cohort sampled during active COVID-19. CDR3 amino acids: CASSTPGQGNTEAFF. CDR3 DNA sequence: TGTGCCAGTAGTACCCCTGGACAGGGGAACACTGAAGCTTTCTTT. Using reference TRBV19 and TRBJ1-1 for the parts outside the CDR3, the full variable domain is DGGITQSPKYLFRKEGQNVTLSCEQNLNHDAMYWYRQDPGQGLRLIYYSQIVNDFQKGDIAEGYSVSREKKESFPLTVTSAQKNPTAFYLCASSTPGQGNTEAFFGQGTRLTVV.